Given below is one TCR beta chain in context. What it binds is not known. The data were taken from a study of identical twins. Whole-study results and caveats: Researchers caution that invariant MAIT and iNKT cells could partly confound zero-insertion analyses.

Germline CDR1 and CDR2: DFQATT and SNEGSKA (reference sequence). This CDR3 has 18 amino acids. The V and J ends lost 4 bases and 5 bases, in that order; junction bases with no gene match: 22. One entry per CDR3 protein results from TCRdb running MiXCR on the 5' RACE reads. The sample lists under 900,000 distinct CDR3 sequences, about 12% seen once, with 1.5% to 2% in the top ten. The data also belong to a second study, concerning yellow fever vaccine responses in identical twins.

What was sequenced was PBMCs. The chain recombines TRBV20-1 with TRBJ2-5; 7 bases line up with TRBD2. The TCR was taken from a woman aged 18-35 years in good health. In DNA, the CDR3 is TGCAGTGCTACCAACCTTGGACTAAGCGGGGCCGGGCGGGAGACCCAGTACTTC. It encodes CSATNLGLSGAGRETQYF.